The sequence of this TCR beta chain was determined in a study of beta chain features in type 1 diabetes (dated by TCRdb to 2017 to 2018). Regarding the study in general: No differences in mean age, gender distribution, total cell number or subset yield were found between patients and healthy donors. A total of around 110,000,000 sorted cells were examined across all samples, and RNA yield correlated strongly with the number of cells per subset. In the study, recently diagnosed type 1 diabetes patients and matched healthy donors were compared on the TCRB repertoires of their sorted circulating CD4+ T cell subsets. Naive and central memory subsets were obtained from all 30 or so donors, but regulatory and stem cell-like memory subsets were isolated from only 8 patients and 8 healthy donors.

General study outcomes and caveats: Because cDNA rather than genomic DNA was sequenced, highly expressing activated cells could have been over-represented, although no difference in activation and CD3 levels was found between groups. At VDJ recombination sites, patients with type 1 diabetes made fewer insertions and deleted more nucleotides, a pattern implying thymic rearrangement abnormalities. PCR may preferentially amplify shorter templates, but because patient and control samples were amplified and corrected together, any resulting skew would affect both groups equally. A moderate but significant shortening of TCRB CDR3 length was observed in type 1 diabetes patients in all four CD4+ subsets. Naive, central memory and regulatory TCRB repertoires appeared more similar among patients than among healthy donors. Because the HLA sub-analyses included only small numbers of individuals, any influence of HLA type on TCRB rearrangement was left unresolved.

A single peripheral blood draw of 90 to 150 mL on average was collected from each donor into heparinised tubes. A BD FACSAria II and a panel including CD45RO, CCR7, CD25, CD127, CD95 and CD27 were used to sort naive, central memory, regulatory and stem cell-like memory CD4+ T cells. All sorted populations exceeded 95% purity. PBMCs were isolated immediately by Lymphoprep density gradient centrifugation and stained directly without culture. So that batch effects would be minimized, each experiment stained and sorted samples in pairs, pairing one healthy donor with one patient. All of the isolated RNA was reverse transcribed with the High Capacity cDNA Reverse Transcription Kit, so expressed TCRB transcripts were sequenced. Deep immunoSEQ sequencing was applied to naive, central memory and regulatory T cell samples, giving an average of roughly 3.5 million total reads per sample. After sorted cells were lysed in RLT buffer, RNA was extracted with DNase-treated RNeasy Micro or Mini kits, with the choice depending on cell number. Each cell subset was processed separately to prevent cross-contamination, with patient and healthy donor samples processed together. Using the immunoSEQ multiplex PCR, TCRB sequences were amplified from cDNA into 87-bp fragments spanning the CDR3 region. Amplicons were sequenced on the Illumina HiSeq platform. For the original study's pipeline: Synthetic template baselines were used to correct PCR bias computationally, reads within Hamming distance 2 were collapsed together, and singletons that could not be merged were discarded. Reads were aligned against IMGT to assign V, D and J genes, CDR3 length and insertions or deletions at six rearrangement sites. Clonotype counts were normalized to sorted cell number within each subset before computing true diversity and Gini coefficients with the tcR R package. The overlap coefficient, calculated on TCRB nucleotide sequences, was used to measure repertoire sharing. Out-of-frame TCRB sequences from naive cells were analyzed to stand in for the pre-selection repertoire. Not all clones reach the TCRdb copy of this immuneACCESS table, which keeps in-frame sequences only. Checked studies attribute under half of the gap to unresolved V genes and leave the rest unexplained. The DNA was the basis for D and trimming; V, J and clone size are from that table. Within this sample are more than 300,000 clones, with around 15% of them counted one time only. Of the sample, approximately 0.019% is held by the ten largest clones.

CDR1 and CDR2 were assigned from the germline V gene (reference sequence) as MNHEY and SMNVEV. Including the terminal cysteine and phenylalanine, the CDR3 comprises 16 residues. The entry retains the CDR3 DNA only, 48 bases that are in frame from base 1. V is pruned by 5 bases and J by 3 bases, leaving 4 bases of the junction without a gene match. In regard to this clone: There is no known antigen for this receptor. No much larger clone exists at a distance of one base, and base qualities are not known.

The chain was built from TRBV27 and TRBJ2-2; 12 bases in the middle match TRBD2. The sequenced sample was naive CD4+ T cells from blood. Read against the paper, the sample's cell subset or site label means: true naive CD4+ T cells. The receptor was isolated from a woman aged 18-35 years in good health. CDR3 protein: CASSRTSGIDTGELFF. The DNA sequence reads TGTGCCAGCAGTCGGACTAGCGGGATTGACACCGGGGAGCTGTTTTTT.